What follows are 8 T cell receptor beta chains derived from one specimen sequenced in a study of patients and donors after allogeneic stem cell transplantation. From the RT-PCR reads, TCRdb called clonotypes with MiXCR, one entry per CDR3 protein. The sample lists about 960,000 distinct CDR3 sequences, roughly 18% occurring once. Material for sequencing was blood, either unsorted or a sorted T cell fraction (not recorded which). These receptors all stem from a human donor who was either an allogeneic HSCT recipient or a stem cell or donor lymphocyte infusion donor (not recorded which). It is not recorded whose cells these are; they may come from a transplant donor.

This clonotype was counted a few times. The chain couples TRBV5-1 to TRBJ2-1, with unresolved D. The V gene lost 6 bases and the J gene lost 2 bases, with 12 bases spanning the gap. CDR3 size: 14 residues. Germline V gene sequence: CDR1 SGHRS, CDR2 YFSETQ. The CDR3 loop is CASNVQNTYNEQFF. The CDR3 DNA is TGCGCCAGCAATGTACAGAACACCTACAATGAGCAGTTCTTC.

V usage is TRBV5-1 and J usage is TRBJ1-3, with D perhaps TRBD1 (5 bases). Germline CDR1 reads SGHRS; CDR2 reads YFSETQ. The CDR3 is 15 residues long. The V end lost 4 bases, the J end lost 2 bases, and 13 bases lay between the germline ends. DNA of the CDR3: TGCGCCAGCAGCCTGCAGGGTTTCGCTGGAAACACCATATATTTT. Its translation is CASSLQGFAGNTIYF.

This clonotype was seen repeatedly, ten times or more. The chain is built from TRBV6-5 and TRBJ1-2, with D possibly TRBD1 on 6 matching bases. Trimming left V 7 bases short and J 5 bases short, with 11 bases between. This CDR3 has 12 amino acids. Looked up from germline, CDR1 is MNHEY and CDR2 is SVGAGI. This CDR3 reads CASTRQGYGYTF. DNA for the CDR3: TGTGCCAGCACGCGGCAGGGGTATGGCTACACCTTC.

This clonotype occurred a few times. The chain combines TRBV20-1 with TRBJ1-1; a possible D gene is TRBD1 (5 bases). The CDR3 runs 15 residues. Germline-derived CDR1 and CDR2 are DFQATT and SNEGSKA (reference sequence). Trimming pared 1 base from V and 0 bases from J, leaving 12 bases between. The CDR3 here is CSARAQGTLNTEAFF. CDR3 nucleotides: TGCAGTGCTAGAGCCCAGGGCACGTTGAACACTGAAGCTTTCTTT.

This clonotype occurred a few times. Written as DNA, the CDR3 is TGCAGTGCTAGACCCGGGATGCAAGGGGAGACCCAGTACTTC. It codes for CSARPGMQGETQYF. This chain joins TRBV20-1 and TRBJ2-5; tentative D call: TRBD2 (5 bases). Trimming took 2 bases from V and 5 from J, leaving 15 bases between them. Looked up from germline, CDR1 is DFQATT and CDR2 is SNEGSKA (reference sequence). The CDR3 contains 14 residues.

V is TRBV4-1 and J is TRBJ2-7; 10 nucleotides line up with TRBD2. The length of the CDR3 is 15 residues. Losses at the gene ends were 4 bases for V and 1 base for J; bases not matched to a gene: 4. CDR1 and CDR2 from the germline V gene are MGHRA and YSYEKL. The CDR3 nucleotides read TGCGCCAGCAGCCCCCTAGCGGGGGTGTCCTACGAGCAGTACTTC. Protein: CASSPLAGVSYEQYF.

This clonotype has only a few counts. This sequence joins TRBV12-3 or TRBV12-4 and TRBJ1-2; D remains ambiguous. There are 14 residues in the CDR3. Trimming stripped 3 bases from V and 1 base from J, with 9 bases between. This chain's CDR3 is CASSFYGVNYGYTF. DNA for the CDR3: TGTGCCAGCAGTTTTTATGGGGTTAACTATGGCTACACCTTC.

The chain uses TRBV30 and TRBJ2-7; D is possibly TRBD1 (6 bases). This CDR3 contains 13 residues. Germline loops: CDR1 GTSNPN, CDR2 SVGIG (reference sequence). V lost 2 bases, J lost 1 base, and 9 bases lay in between. Here the CDR3 DNA reads TGTGCCTGGAGTCATGGACAGTCCTACGAGCAGTACTTC. It specifies CAWSHGQSYEQYF.